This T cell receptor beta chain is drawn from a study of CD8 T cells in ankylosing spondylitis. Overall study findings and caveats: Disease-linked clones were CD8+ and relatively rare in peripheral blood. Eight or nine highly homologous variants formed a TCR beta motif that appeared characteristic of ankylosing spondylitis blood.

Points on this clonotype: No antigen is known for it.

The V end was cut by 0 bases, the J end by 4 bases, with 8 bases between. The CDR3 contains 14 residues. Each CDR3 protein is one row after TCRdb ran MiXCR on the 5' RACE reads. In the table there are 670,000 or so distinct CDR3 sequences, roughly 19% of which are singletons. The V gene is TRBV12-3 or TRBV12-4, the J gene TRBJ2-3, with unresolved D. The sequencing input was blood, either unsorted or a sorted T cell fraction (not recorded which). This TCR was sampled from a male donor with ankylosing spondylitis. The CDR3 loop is CASSLALGPDTQYF. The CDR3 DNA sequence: TGTGCCAGCAGTTTAGCGCTGGGCCCAGATACGCAGTATTTT.